Here is one TCR beta chain with its context. The antigen remains undetermined. The table came from immunoSEQ multiplex PCR; TCRdb's copy has only in-frame clones and leaves some out. The sample has over 35,000 clones; approximately 90% are singletons. This sample is part of a study of OX40 agonist ivuxolimab in advanced cancers. Study observations and caveats: More expanded clones were found, on average, in CD8+ than in CD4+ T cells.

Trimming took 6 bases from V and 8 from J; bases not matched to a gene: 21. The CDR3 runs to 18 residues. The germline V gene encodes CDR1 SGHNT and CDR2 YYREEE (reference sequence). The receptor comes from an adult with an advanced solid tumor such as melanoma, head and neck, liver or kidney cancer. J is TRBJ1-4 and V is TRBV5-4, with TRBD1 matching over 8 bases. This specimen was CD4+ or CD8+ T cells sorted from blood, taken in a trial of the OX40 agonist ivuxolimab. The CDR3 DNA follows: TGTGCCAGCACACTGGGAACAGGGGGTCTCTGGGCCGGGGAAAAACTGTTTTTT. Protein sequence: CASTLGTGGLWAGEKLFF.